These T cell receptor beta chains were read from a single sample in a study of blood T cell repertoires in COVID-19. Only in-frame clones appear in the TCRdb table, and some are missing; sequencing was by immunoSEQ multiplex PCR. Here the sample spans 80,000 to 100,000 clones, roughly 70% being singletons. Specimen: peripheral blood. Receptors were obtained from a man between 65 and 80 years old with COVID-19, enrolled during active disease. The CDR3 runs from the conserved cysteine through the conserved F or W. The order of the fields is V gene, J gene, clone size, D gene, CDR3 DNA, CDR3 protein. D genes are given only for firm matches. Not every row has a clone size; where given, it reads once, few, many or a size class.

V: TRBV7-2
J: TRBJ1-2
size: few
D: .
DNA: TGTGCCAGCAGCTTAAGCACAGCTCTCTATGGCTACACCTTC
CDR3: CASSLSTALYGYTF

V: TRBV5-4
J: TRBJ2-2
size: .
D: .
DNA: TGTGCCAGCAGCTCAGGAAACGTGGGAGTTAGCACCGGGGAGCTGTTTTTT
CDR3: CASSSGNVGVSTGELFF

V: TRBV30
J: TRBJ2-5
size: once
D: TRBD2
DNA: TGTGCCTGGACCCTGGGACTAGCGGGAATTCAAGAGACCCAGTACTTC
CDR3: CAWTLGLAGIQETQYF

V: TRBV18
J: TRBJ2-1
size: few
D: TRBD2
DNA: TGTGCCAGCTCACCAACTAAATGGATAGCGGGAGGGCGCTCCTACAATGAGCAGTTCTTC
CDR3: CASSPTKWIAGGRSYNEQFF

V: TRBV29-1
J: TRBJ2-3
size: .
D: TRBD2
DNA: TGCAGCGTTGAATGGGGAGCGGGAAGCACAGATACGCAGTATTTT
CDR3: CSVEWGAGSTDTQYF

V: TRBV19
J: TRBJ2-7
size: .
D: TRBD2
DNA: TGTGCCAGTAGTATTAGAACTAGCGGGAGCCGGTTTTGGTACTTC
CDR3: CASSIRTSGSRFWYF

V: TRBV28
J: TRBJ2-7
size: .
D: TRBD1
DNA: TGTGCCAGCAGGTCTGGACAGGGAGATCGCGAGCAGTACTTC
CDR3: CASRSGQGDREQYF

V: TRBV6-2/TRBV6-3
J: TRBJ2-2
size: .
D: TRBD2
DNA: TGTGCCAGCAGTTGGTACGGGACTAGCGGGAGGGCCTCGAACGGGGAGCTGTTTTTT
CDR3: CASSWYGTSGRASNGELFF

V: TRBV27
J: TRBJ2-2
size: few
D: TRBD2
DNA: TGTGCCAGCAGTTTAGGGGGACTAGCCGAGCTGTTTTTT
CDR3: CASSLGGLAELFF

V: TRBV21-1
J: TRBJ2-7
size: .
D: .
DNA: TGTGCCAGCAGCAAAGCGCTAGGTCCGGGACAGTCCTACGAGCAGTACTTC
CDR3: CASSKALGPGQSYEQYF

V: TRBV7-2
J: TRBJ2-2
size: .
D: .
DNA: TGTGCCAGCAGTAGGGGGACCGGGGAGCTGTTTTTT
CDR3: CASSRGTGELFF

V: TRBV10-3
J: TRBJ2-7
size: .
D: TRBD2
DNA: TGTGCCATCAGTTCCCCGACTAGCGGGACCTACGAGCAGTACTTC
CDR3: CAISSPTSGTYEQYF

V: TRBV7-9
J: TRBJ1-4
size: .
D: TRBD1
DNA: TGTGCCAGCAGCCTAGGTTCAGGGGGAGGTGAAAAACTGTTTTTT
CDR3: CASSLGSGGGEKLFF

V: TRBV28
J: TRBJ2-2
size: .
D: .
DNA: TGTGCCAGCAGGAGAAGGGGGTCCAACGGGGAGCTGTTTTTT
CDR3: CASRRRGSNGELFF

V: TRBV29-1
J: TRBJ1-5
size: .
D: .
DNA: TGCAGCGTTTCGGGGGGAGGGGATCAGCCCCAGCATTTT
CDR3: CSVSGGGDQPQHF

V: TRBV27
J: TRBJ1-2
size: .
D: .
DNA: TGTGCCAGCAGTCCAACCCGACAGGTTTTGTACTATGGCTACACCTTC
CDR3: CASSPTRQVLYYGYTF

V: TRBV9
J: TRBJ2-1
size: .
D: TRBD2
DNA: TGTGCCAGCAGCGCCCAGGCAGCGGGAGGTCTCAATGAGCAGTTCTTC
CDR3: CASSAQAAGGLNEQFF

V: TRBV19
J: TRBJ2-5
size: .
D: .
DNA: TGTGCCAGTAGTATCTCCGGGGGTGGGGAGACCCAGTACTTC
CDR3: CASSISGGGETQYF

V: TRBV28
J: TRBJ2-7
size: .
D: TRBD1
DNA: TGTGCCAGCATGTATCCGGGACAGTCTCGCTACGAGCAGTACTTC
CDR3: CASMYPGQSRYEQYF

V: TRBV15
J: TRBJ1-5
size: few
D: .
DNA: TGTGCCACCAGCAATGAGGGGGGCAATCAGCCCCAGCATTTT
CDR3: CATSNEGGNQPQHF

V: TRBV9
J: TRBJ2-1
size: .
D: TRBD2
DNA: TGTGCCAGCAGCGTAGCTCGAAGCGGGAGGGCCAATGAGCAGTTCTTC
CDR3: CASSVARSGRANEQFF

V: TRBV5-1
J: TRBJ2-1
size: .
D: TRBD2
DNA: TGCGCCAGCAGTTTTACTAGCGAGTACAATGAGCAGTTCTTC
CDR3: CASSFTSEYNEQFF

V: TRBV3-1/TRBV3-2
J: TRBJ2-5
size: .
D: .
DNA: TGTGCCAGCAGCAACGCGGCGGCTAGCCCGTACTTC
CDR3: CASSNAAASPYF

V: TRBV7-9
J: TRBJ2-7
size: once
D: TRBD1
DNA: TGTGCCAGCAGCTTAGTCAGACAGGGGTTTGCCTACGAGCAGTACTTC
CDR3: CASSLVRQGFAYEQYF

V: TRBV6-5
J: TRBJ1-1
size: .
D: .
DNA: TGTGCCAGTATAGACAGAACGAACACTGAAGCTTTCTTT
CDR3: CASIDRTNTEAFF